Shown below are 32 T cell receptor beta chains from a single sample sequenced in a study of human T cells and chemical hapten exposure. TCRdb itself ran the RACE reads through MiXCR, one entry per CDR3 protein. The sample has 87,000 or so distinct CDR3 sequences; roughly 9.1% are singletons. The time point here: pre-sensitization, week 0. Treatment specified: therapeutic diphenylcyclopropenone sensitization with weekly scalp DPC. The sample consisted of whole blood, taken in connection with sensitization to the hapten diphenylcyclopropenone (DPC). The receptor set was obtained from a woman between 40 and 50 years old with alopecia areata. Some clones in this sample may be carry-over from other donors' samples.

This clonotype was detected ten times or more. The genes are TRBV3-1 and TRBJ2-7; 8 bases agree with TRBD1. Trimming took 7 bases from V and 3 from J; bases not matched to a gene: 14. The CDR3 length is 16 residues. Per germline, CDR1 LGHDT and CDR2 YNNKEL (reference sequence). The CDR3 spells CASISKPGQVYYEQYF. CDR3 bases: TGTGCCAGCATCTCAAAACCGGGACAGGTCTACTACGAGCAGTACTTC.

This chain's CDR3 is CASSQEWVDRGVPPLHF. The CDR3 DNA reads TGCGCCAGCAGCCAAGAATGGGTCGACAGGGGGGTTCCACCCCTCCACTTT. This rearrangement joins TRBV4-1 to TRBJ1-6, with 9 bases that match TRBD1. CDR1 and CDR2 (germline): MGHRA, YSYEKL. J was trimmed by 11 bases and V by 0 bases; bases with no gene match: 11. The CDR3 sequence is 17 residues long.

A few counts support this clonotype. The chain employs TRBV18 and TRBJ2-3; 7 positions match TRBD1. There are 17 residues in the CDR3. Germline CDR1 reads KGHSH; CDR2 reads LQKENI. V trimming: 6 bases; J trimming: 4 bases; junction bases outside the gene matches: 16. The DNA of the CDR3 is TGTGCCAGCTCTAACCAGCCGACAGGGTTCGGAGCAGATACGCAGTATTTT. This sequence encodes CASSNQPTGFGADTQYF. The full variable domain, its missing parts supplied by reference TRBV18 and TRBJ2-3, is NAGVMQNPRHLVRRRGQEARLRCSPMKGHSHVYWYRQLPEEGLKFMVYLQKENIIDESGMPKERFSAEFPKEGPSILRIQQVVRGDSAAYFCASSNQPTGFGADTQYFGPGTRLTVL.

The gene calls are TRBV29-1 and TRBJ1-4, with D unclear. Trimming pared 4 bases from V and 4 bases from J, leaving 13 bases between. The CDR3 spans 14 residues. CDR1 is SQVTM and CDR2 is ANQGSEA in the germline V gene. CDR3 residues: CSVVLGLHNEKLFF. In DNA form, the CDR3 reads TGCAGCGTTGTACTCGGACTACATAATGAAAAACTGTTTTTT.

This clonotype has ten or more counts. CDR3 residues: CASSQDLARIARGYEQYF. Here the CDR3 DNA reads TGCGCCAGCAGCCAAGATCTGGCCCGGATTGCGAGGGGCTACGAGCAGTACTTC. V usage is TRBV4-1 and J usage is TRBJ2-7; the D gene could be TRBD1 or TRBD2 (5 bases each). Germline V CDR1 and CDR2: MGHRA, YSYEKL. V gave up 0 bases and J gave up 3 bases, with 21 bases separating them. There are 18 residues in the CDR3.

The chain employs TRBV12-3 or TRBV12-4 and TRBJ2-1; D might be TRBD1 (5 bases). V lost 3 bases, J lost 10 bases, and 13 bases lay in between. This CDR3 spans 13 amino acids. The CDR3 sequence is CASSFSRVGEQFF. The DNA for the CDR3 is TGTGCCAGCAGTTTCAGCAGGGTTGGCGAGCAGTTCTTC.

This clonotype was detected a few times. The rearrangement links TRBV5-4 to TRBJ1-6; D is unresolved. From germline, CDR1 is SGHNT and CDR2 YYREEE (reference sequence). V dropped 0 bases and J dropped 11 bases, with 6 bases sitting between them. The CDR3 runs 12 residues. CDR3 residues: CASSLGGTPLHF. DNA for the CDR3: TGTGCCAGCAGCTTGGGCGGAACACCCCTCCACTTT.

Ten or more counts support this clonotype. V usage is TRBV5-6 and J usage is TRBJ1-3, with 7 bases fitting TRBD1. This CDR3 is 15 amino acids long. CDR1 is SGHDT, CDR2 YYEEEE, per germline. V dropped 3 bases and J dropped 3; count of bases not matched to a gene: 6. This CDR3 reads CASSSPRQGGNTIYF. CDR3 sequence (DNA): TGTGCCAGCAGCTCACCCAGACAGGGTGGAAACACCATATATTTT. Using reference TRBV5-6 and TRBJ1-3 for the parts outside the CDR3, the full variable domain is DAGVTQSPTHLIKTRGQQVTLRCSPKSGHDTVSWYQQALGQGPQFIFQYYEEEERQRGNFPDRFSGHQFPNYSSELNVNALLLGDSALYLCASSSPRQGGNTIYFGEGSWLTVV.

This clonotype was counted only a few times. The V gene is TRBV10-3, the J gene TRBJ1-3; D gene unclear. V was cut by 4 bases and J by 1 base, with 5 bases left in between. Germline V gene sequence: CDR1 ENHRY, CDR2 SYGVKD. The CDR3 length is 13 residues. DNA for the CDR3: TGTGCCATCAGTGGGACGTCTGGAAACACCATATATTTT. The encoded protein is CAISGTSGNTIYF.

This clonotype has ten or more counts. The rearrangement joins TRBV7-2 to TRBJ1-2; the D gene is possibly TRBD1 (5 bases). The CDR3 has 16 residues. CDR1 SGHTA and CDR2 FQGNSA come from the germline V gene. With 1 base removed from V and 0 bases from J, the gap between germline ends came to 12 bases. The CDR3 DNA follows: TGTGCCAGCAGCTTAGGCTGGGGCGGAACTAACTATGGCTACACCTTC. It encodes CASSLGWGGTNYGYTF.

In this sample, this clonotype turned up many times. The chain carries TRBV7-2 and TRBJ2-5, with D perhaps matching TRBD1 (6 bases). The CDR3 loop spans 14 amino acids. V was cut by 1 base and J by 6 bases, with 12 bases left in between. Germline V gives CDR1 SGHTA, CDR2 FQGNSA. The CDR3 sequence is CASSLGQGPKTQYF. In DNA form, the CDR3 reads TGTGCCAGCAGCTTAGGCCAGGGGCCCAAGACCCAGTACTTC.

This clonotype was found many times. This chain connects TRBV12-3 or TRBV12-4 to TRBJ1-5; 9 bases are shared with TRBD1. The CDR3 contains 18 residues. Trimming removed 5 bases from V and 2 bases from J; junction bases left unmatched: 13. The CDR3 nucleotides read TGTGCCAGCAGTCCAGGAATTGGGACAGGGCTGGGCAATCAGCCCCAGCATTTT. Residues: CASSPGIGTGLGNQPQHF.

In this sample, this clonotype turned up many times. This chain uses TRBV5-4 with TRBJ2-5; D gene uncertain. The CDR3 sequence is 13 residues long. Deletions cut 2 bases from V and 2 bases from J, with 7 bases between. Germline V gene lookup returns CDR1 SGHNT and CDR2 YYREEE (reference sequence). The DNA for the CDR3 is TGTGCCAGCAGCTTCGGCAGTCAAGAGACCCAGTACTTC. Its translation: CASSFGSQETQYF.

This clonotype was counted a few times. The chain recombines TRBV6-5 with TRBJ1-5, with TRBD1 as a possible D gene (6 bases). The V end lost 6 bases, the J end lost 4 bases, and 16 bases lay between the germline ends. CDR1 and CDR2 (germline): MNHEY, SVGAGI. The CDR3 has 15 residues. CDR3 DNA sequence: TGTGCCAGCAGACTGACGACAGGCAGTAATCAGCCCCAGCATTTT. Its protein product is CASRLTTGSNQPQHF.

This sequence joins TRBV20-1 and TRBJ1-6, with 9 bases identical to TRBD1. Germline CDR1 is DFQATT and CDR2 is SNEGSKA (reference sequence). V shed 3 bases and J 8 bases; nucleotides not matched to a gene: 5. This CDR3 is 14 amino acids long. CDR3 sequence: CSARNRGLDSPLHF. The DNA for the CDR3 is TGCAGTGCTAGGAACAGGGGGCTGGATTCACCCCTCCACTTT.

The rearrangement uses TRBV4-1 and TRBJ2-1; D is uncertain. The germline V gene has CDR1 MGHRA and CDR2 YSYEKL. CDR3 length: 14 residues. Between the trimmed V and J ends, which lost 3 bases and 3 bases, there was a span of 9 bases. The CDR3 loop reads CASSHYFDYNEQFF. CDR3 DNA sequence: TGCGCCAGCAGCCACTACTTTGACTACAATGAGCAGTTCTTC.

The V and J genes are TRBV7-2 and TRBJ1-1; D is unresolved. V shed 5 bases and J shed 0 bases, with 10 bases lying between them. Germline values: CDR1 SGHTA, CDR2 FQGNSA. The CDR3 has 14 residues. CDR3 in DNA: TGTGCCAGCAGCGAGGCCGGAATGAACACTGAAGCTTTCTTT. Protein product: CASSEAGMNTEAFF.

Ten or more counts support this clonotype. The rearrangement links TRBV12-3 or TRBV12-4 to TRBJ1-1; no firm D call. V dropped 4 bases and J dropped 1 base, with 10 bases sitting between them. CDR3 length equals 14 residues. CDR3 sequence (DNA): TGTGCCAGCAGTTACCGGACGGGGAACACTGAAGCTTTCTTT. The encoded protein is CASSYRTGNTEAFF.

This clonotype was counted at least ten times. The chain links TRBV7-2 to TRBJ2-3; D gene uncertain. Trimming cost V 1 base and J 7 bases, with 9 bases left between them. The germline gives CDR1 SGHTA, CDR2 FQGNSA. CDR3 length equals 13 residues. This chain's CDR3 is CASSLGRRNTQYF. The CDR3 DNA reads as TGTGCCAGCAGCTTAGGGCGCAGGAATACGCAGTATTTT. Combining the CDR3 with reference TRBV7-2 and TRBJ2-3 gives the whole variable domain GAGVSQSPSNKVTEKGKDVELRCDPISGHTALYWYRQSLGQGLEFLIYFQGNSAPDKSGLPSDRFSAERTGGSVSTLTIQRTQQEDSAVYLCASSLGRRNTQYFGPGTRLTVL.

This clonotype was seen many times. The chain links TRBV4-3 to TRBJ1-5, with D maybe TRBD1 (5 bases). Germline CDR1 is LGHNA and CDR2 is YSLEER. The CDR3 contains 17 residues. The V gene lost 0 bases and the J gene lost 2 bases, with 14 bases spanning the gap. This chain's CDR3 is CASSQDRSAGGNQPQHF. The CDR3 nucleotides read TGCGCCAGCAGCCAAGATCGGAGTGCGGGGGGCAATCAGCCCCAGCATTTT.

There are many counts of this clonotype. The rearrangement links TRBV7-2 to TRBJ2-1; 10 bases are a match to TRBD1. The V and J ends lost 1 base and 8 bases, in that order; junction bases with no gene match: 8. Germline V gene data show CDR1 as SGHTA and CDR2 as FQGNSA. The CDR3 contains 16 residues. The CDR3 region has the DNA TGTGCCAGCAGCTTAGGTGGGACAGGGGTAACTTATGAGCAGTTCTTC. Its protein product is CASSLGGTGVTYEQFF.

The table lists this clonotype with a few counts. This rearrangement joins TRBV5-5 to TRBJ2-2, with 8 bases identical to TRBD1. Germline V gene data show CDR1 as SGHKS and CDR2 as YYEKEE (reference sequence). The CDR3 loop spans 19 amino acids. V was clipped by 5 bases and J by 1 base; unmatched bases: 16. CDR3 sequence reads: CASRRRGGTGTGNTGELFF. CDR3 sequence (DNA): TGTGCCAGCAGACGACGGGGTGGAACCGGGACAGGGAACACCGGGGAGCTGTTTTTT.

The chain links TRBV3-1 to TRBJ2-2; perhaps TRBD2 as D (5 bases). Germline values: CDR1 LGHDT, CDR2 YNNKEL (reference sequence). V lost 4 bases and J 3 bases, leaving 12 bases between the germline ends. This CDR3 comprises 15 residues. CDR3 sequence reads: CASSLRGSDTGELFF. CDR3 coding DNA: TGTGCCAGCAGCCTTCGCGGGTCCGACACCGGGGAGCTGTTTTTT.

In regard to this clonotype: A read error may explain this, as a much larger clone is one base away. In nucleotides, the CDR3 is TGTGCCAGCAGCCCACAGAATTCAACCGGGGAGCTGTTTTTT. This gives the protein CASSPQNSTGELFF. This chain uses TRBV7-6 with TRBJ2-2; no reliable D call. Germline V gene sequence: CDR1 SGHVS, CDR2 FNYEAQ. The CDR3 sequence is 14 residues long. The V end was cut by 5 bases, the J end by 5 bases, with 12 bases between.

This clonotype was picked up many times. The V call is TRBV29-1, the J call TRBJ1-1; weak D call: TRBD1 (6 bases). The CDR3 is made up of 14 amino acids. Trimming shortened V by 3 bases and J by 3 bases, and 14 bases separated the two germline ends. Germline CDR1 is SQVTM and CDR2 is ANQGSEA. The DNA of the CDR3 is TGCAGCGTTGAGTCTAGGGGGGAGGACACTGAAGCTTTCTTT. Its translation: CSVESRGEDTEAFF.

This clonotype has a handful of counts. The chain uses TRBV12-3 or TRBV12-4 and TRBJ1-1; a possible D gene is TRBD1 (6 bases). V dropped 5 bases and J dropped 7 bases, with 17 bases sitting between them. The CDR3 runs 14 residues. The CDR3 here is CASSREGGTYEAFF. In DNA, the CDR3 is TGTGCCAGCAGTCGGGAGGGGGGTACCTATGAAGCTTTCTTT.

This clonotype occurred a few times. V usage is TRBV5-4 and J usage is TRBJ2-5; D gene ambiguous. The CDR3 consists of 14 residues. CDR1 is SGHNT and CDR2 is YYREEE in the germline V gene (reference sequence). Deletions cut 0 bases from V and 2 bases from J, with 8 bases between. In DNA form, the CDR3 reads TGTGCCAGCAGCTTGGCGACGGTACAAGAGACCCAGTACTTC. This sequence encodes CASSLATVQETQYF.

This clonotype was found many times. The CDR3 region is CASSSGTGSPYEQYF. As DNA, the CDR3 is TGTGCCAGCAGCTCCGGGACAGGGAGCCCCTACGAGCAGTACTTC. This chain joins TRBV7-9 and TRBJ2-7, with 9 bases aligning to TRBD1. CDR1 and CDR2 (germline): SEHNR, FQNEAQ (reference sequence). The CDR3 is made up of 15 amino acids. Trimming took 4 bases from V and 2 from J; bases not matched to a gene: 6.

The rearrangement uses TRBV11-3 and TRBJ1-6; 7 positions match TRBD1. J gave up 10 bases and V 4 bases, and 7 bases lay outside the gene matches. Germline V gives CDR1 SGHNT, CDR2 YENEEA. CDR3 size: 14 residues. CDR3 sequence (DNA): TGTGCCAGCAGCTCGACAGGGAACGGATCACCCCTCCACTTT. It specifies CASSSTGNGSPLHF.

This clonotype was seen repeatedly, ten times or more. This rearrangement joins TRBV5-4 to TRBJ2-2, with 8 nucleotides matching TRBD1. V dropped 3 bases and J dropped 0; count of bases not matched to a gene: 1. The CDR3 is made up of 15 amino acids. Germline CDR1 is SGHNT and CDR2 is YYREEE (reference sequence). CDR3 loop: CASSSQGANTGELFF. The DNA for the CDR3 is TGTGCCAGCAGCTCACAGGGGGCGAACACCGGGGAGCTGTTTTTT.

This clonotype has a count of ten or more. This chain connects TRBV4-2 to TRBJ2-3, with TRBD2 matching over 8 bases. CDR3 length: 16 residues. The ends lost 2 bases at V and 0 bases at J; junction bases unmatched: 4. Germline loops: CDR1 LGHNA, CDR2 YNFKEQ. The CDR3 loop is CASSQLLAGSTDTQYF. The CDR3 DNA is TGTGCCAGCAGCCAACTATTAGCGGGGAGCACAGATACGCAGTATTTT.

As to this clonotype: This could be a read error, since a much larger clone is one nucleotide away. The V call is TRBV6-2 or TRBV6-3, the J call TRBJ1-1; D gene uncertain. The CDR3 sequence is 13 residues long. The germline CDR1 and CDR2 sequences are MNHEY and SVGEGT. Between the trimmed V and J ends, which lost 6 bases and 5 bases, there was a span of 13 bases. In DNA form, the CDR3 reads TGTGCCAGCAGAACCCGGGGTGGAACTGAAGCTTTCTTT. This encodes CASRTRGGTEAFF.